These 25 T cell receptor beta chains originate from one sample sequenced in a study of identical twins. TCRdb reprocessed the 5' RACE reads via MiXCR and lists one record per CDR3 protein. The table lists 400,000 to 550,000 distinct CDR3 sequences, around 24% of them singletons. These same records also appear under a second study, on T cells expressing NK-cell markers.

Sequencing was done on a sample of CD4+ T cells sorted from blood. These receptors all stem from a woman under 30 in good health.

This clonotype was seen a few times. The rearrangement uses TRBV20-1 and TRBJ2-1, with 11 bases matching TRBD2. CDR3 length: 16 residues. CDR1 and CDR2 from the germline V gene are DFQATT and SNEGSKA (reference sequence). V lost 6 bases, J lost 3 bases, and 10 bases stayed unmatched. In DNA form, the CDR3 reads TGCAGTGCCGATACGACGCTAGCGGGAGGCTACAATGAGCAGTTCTTC. It codes for CSADTTLAGGYNEQFF.

The rearrangement joins TRBV6-1 to TRBJ2-7; TRBD1 aligns across 11 bases. The germline V gene has CDR1 MNHNS and CDR2 SASEGT. V trimming: 5 bases; J trimming: 1 base; junction bases outside the gene matches: 4. The CDR3 sequence is 15 residues long. This CDR3 is CASSRGTGGSYEQYF. As DNA, the CDR3 is TGTGCCAGCAGTCGCGGGACAGGGGGTTCCTACGAGCAGTACTTC.

A few counts support this clonotype. The chain combines TRBV7-3 with TRBJ1-1; D remains ambiguous. V lost 4 bases, J lost 3 bases, and 12 bases lay in between. CDR1 is SGHTA, CDR2 FQGTGA, per germline. The CDR3 spans 14 residues. The CDR3 nucleotides are TGTGCCAGCAGCTCGGAACCCGCCGACACTGAAGCTTTCTTT. Translation: CASSSEPADTEAFF.

J is TRBJ1-4 and V is TRBV12-3 or TRBV12-4; TRBD1 might be the D (6 bases). Trimming removed 6 bases at V and 5 bases at J, with 13 bases between. The CDR3 is 14 residues long. The CDR3 reads CASSRTAFNEKLFF. CDR3 in DNA: TGTGCCAGCAGCCGGACAGCGTTCAATGAAAAACTGTTTTTT.

This chain links TRBV9 with TRBJ1-1; D is undetermined. This CDR3 is built from 16 residues. Germline CDR1 is SGDLS and CDR2 is YYNGEE. The V and J ends lost 0 bases and 4 bases respectively, with 16 bases between them. The chain's CDR3 is CASSVVETGWGTEAFF. The DNA for the CDR3 is TGTGCCAGCAGCGTAGTGGAAACGGGTTGGGGCACTGAAGCTTTCTTT.

This sequence joins TRBV11-2 and TRBJ2-1; D remains ambiguous. Germline-derived CDR1 and CDR2 are SGHAT and FQNNGV. The ends were cut back, 1 base at V and 8 bases at J, with 9 bases in the middle. The CDR3 has 13 residues. The CDR3 spells CASSLAPQDEQFF. DNA of the CDR3: TGTGCCAGCAGCTTAGCCCCGCAGGATGAGCAGTTCTTC.

This sequence joins TRBV12-3 or TRBV12-4 and TRBJ1-2, with D unclear. The CDR3 contains 14 residues. V was clipped by 5 bases and J by 5 bases, with 15 bases between them. Here the CDR3 reads CASSSPGSGYGYTF. In nucleotides, the CDR3 is TGTGCCAGCAGTAGCCCGGGGAGCGGGTATGGCTACACCTTC.

This clonotype was found many times. The chain joins TRBV12-3 or TRBV12-4 to TRBJ2-5, with D perhaps matching TRBD2 (6 bases). The germline V and J ends were trimmed by 5 bases and 5 bases, with 9 bases remaining between them. This CDR3 contains 12 residues. The CDR3 protein is CASSRSGETQYF. The CDR3 DNA is TGTGCCAGCAGTCGGAGCGGGGAGACCCAGTACTTC.

This clonotype occurred a few times. The J gene is TRBJ2-3, the V gene TRBV29-1; 7 nucleotides align to TRBD2. Germline V lookup: CDR1 SQVTM, CDR2 ANQGSEA. V was clipped by 6 bases and J by 5 bases; unmatched bases: 5. The CDR3 totals 12 residues. The CDR3 protein is CSVRIAGDTQYF. CDR3 sequence (DNA): TGCAGCGTCCGAATAGCGGGAGATACGCAGTATTTT.

V gene TRBV12-3 or TRBV12-4 combines with J gene TRBJ2-1; TRBD1 matches 8 bases. V trimming: 6 bases; J trimming: 5 bases; junction bases outside the gene matches: 6. The CDR3 loop spans 14 amino acids. The CDR3 here is CASRSGTGDNEQFF. CDR3 bases: TGTGCCAGCAGAAGTGGGACAGGCGACAATGAGCAGTTCTTC.

The chain is built from TRBV4-3 and TRBJ2-5; no clear D. V was cut by 0 bases and J by 2 bases, with 7 bases left in between. The CDR3 extends over 14 amino acids. Germline assignment: CDR1 LGHNA and CDR2 YSLEER. In DNA form, the CDR3 reads TGCGCCAGCAGCCAAGATTCGGGTCAAGAGACCCAGTACTTC. Encoded protein: CASSQDSGQETQYF.

J is TRBJ2-2 and V is TRBV9; a weak D match, TRBD2 (6 bases). The CDR3 is 16 amino acids. Germline CDR1 and CDR2: SGDLS and YYNGEE. With 0 bases removed from V and 1 base from J, the gap between germline ends came to 10 bases. The CDR3 spells CASSVVAGRNTGELFF. DNA for the CDR3: TGTGCCAGCAGCGTAGTGGCGGGACGGAACACCGGGGAGCTGTTTTTT. The variable domain in full, completed from reference TRBV9 and TRBJ2-2, reads DSGVTQTPKHLITATGQRVTLRCSPRSGDLSVYWYQQSLDQGLQFLIQYYNGEERAKGNILERFSAQQFPDLHSELNLSSLELGDSALYFCASSVVAGRNTGELFFGEGSRLTVL.

A few counts support this clonotype. The chain employs TRBV27 and TRBJ2-1; 7 bases map to TRBD2. With 3 bases clipped from V and 6 bases from J, the junction kept 8 bases outside the gene matches. The CDR3 loop spans 15 amino acids. Germline values: CDR1 MNHEY, CDR2 SMNVEV (reference sequence). CDR3 loop: CASSFPAGVGNEQFF. The CDR3 nucleotides read TGTGCCAGCAGTTTTCCCGCGGGGGTCGGCAATGAGCAGTTCTTC.

This clonotype was seen more than once but under ten times. The genes are TRBV21-1 and TRBJ1-1; the table's D call, TRBD1, was not checked against the DNA. TRBV21-1 is termed a pseudogene. The CDR3 loop spans 15 amino acids. In DNA, the CDR3 is TGTGCCAGCACCCCGGCCCCGGACAGGGGGCTACGAGCTTTCTTT. Its protein is CASTPAPDRGLRAFF.

DNA of the CDR3: TGTGCCAGCAGATGGACGGGGGGAAACACCATATATTTT. Translating it yields CASRWTGGNTIYF. This chain uses TRBV6-1 with TRBJ1-3, with D hard to call. Germline V CDR1 and CDR2: MNHNS, SASEGT. The V end lost 6 bases, the J end lost 4 bases, and 10 bases lay between the germline ends. This CDR3 region has 13 residues.

This clonotype was observed a few times. The V gene is TRBV12-3 or TRBV12-4, the J gene TRBJ1-6; 9 positions match TRBD1. CDR3 length: 14 amino acids. The trim removed 3 bases at V and 9 bases at J, leaving 3 bases unmatched. In DNA, the CDR3 is TGTGCCAGCAGTTTGACAGGGGGACTTTCACCCCTCCACTTT. Translation gives CASSLTGGLSPLHF.

This clonotype appeared a single time. The gene calls are TRBV20-1 and TRBJ2-3; 9 bases line up with TRBD1. After removal of 0 bases from V and 7 bases from J, the junction contained 11 bases not matched to a gene. The germline gives CDR1 DFQATT, CDR2 SNEGSKA (reference sequence). The CDR3 is made up of 16 amino acids. CDR3 nucleotides: TGCAGTGCTAGAGATCGTACAGGGGGCCCATTCAATACGCAGTATTTT. Protein product: CSARDRTGGPFNTQYF.

In its sample, this clonotype was seen many times. The V call is TRBV12-3 or TRBV12-4, the J call TRBJ2-7; D remains unclear. CDR3 length equals 12 residues. Trimming removed 6 bases at V and 3 bases at J, with 9 bases between. Here the CDR3 reads CASSLKGYEQYF. CDR3 sequence (DNA): TGTGCCAGCAGCTTAAAAGGCTACGAGCAGTACTTC.

The genes are TRBV12-3 or TRBV12-4 and TRBJ2-1, with 7 bases aligning to TRBD1. V lost 6 bases, J lost 7 bases, and 18 bases stayed unmatched. The length of the CDR3 is 17 residues. The CDR3 coding sequence is TGTGCCAGCAGCCGACCAACTCCAAGACAGGGTAGGAATGAGCAGTTCTTC. Translated: CASSRPTPRQGRNEQFF.

In this sample, this clonotype turned up a few times. The chain's CDR3 is CSAKTAAVAQHF. CDR3 DNA sequence: TGCAGTGCAAAAACCGCAGCTGTGGCCCAGCATTTT. The chain recombines TRBV20-1 with TRBJ1-5; D gene unclear. CDR3 size: 12 residues. V dropped 6 bases and J dropped 11 bases, with 17 bases sitting between them. From germline, CDR1 is DFQATT and CDR2 SNEGSKA (reference sequence).

The V gene is TRBV9, the J gene TRBJ2-3; D is perhaps TRBD2 (6 bases). CDR3 size: 16 residues. Trimming pared 0 bases from V and 1 base from J, leaving 12 bases between. CDR1 SGDLS and CDR2 YYNGEE come from the germline V gene. CDR3 region: CASSVGRRGGTDTQYF. CDR3 nucleotide sequence: TGTGCCAGCAGCGTAGGAAGGAGGGGCGGCACAGATACGCAGTATTTT.

In its sample, this clonotype was seen a few times. The rearrangement uses TRBV12-3 or TRBV12-4 and TRBJ2-1; D is possibly TRBD1 or TRBD2 (5 bases each). The CDR3 length is 12 residues. The ends were cut back, 3 bases at V and 7 bases at J, with 7 bases in the middle. The CDR3: CASSFWGNEQFF. CDR3 coding DNA: TGTGCCAGCAGTTTTTGGGGGAATGAGCAGTTCTTC.

This clonotype was found a few times. The chain recombines TRBV7-2 with TRBJ2-7, with 9 bases lining up with TRBD1. In germline, CDR1 is SGHTA, CDR2 FQGNSA. Losses at the gene ends were 0 bases for V and 3 bases for J; bases not matched to a gene: 6. The CDR3 is made up of 16 amino acids. The DNA for the CDR3 is TGTGCCAGCAGCTTAGCTGGGACAGGGATGAACTACGAGCAGTACTTC. Translated: CASSLAGTGMNYEQYF. The whole variable domain, filled in from reference TRBV7-2 and TRBJ2-7, reads GAGVSQSPSNKVTEKGKDVELRCDPISGHTALYWYRQSLGQGLEFLIYFQGNSAPDKSGLPSDRFSAERTGGSVSTLTIQRTQQEDSAVYLCASSLAGTGMNYEQYFGPGTRLTVT.

The chain employs TRBV5-1 and TRBJ1-2, with D unclear. CDR3 size: 15 residues. The V gene lost 0 bases and the J gene lost 4 bases, with 13 bases spanning the gap. Germline V gene sequence: CDR1 SGHRS, CDR2 YFSETQ. The CDR3 nucleotides read TGCGCCAGCAGCTTGGCCACGACGGACCTCTATGGCTACACCTTC. Amino acids: CASSLATTDLYGYTF.

This chain joins TRBV7-3 and TRBJ1-2; TRBD1 agrees at 7 bases. Germline trimming cut 5 bases from V and 8 bases from J; bases unmatched to any gene: 14. The length of the CDR3 is 15 residues. The germline gives CDR1 SGHTA, CDR2 FQGTGA. Here the CDR3 reads CASSPRTGAHEGYTF. The CDR3 DNA reads as TGTGCCAGCAGCCCTAGGACAGGCGCTCACGAGGGCTACACCTTC.